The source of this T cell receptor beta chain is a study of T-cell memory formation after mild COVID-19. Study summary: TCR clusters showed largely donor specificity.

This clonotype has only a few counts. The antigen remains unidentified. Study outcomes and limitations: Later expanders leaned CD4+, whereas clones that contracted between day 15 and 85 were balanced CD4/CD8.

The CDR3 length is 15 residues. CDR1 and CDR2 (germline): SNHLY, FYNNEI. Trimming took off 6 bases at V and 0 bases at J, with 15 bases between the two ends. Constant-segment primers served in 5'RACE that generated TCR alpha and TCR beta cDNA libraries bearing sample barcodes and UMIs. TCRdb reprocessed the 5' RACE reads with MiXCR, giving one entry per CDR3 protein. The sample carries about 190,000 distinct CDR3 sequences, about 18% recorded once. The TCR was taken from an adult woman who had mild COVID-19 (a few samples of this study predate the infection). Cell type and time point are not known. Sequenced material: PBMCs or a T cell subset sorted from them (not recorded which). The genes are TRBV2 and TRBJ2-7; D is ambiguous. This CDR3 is CASSRLSSVSYEQYF. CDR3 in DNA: TGTGCCAGCAGCCGCTTGAGTTCAGTCTCCTACGAGCAGTACTTC.